This TCR beta chain was obtained from a study of identical twins. Findings and limits, study-wide: Memory repertoires showed no such pattern, whereas abundant cord blood beta clonotypes carried fewer insertions. Sharing of beta out-of-frame sequences by twins showed a weaker excess.

All donors comprised healthy Caucasians. cDNA carried unique molecular identifiers, and a universal primer site was added by template switching. TCRdb independently ran MiXCR on the 5' RACE reads; one entry per CDR3 protein. The table lists 450,000 or so distinct CDR3 sequences, 15% to 20% of them singletons, with roughly 12% in the top ten. The trim removed 4 bases at V and 3 bases at J, leaving 7 bases unmatched. In germline, CDR1 is MNHEY, CDR2 SMNVEV (reference sequence). The CDR3 runs to 15 residues. This clonotype showed up many times. Its antigen is as yet unknown. Sequencing used naive T cells sorted from blood. V and J are TRBV27 and TRBJ2-7, with 9 bases that match TRBD1. The sequence came from a man aged 45-60 years in good health. The CDR3 loop is CASSSTGQGNYEQYF. CDR3 coding DNA: TGTGCCAGCAGTTCTACGGGACAGGGAAACTACGAGCAGTACTTC.